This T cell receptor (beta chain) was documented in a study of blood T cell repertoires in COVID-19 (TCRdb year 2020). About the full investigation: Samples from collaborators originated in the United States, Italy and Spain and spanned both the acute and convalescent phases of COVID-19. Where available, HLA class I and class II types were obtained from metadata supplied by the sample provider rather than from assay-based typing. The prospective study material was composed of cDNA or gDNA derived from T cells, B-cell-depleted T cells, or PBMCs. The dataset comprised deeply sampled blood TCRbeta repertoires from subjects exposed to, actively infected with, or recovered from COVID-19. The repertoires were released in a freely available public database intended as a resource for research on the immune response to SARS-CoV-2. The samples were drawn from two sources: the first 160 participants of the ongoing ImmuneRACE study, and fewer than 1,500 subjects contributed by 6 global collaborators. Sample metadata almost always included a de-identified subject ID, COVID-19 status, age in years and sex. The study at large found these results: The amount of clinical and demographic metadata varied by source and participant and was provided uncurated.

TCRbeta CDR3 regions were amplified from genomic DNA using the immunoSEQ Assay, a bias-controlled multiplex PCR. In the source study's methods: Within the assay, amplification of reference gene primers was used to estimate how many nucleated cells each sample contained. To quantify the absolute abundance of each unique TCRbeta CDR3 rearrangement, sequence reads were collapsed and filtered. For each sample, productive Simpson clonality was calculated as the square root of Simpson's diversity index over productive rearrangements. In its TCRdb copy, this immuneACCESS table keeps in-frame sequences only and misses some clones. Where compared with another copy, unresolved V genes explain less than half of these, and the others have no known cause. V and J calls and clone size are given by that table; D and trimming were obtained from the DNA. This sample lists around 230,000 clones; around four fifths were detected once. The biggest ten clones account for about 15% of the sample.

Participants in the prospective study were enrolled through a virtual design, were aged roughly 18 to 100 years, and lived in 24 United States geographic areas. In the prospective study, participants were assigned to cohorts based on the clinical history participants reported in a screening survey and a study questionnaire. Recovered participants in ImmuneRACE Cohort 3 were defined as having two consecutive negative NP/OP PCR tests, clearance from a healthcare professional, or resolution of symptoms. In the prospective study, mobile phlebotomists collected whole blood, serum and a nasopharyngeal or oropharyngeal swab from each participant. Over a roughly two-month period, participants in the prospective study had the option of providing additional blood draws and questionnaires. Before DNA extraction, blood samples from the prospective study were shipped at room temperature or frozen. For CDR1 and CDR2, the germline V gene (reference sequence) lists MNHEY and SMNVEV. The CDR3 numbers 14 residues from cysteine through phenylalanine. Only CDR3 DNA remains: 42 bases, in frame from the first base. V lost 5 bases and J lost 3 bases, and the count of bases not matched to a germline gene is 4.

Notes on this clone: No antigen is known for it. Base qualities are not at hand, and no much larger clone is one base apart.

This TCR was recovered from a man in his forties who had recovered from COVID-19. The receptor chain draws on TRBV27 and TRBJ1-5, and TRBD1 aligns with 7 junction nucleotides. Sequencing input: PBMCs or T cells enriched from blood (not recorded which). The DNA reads TGTGCCAGCAGTCTCGACAGGGCCAATCAGCCCCAGCATTTT. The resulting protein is CASSLDRANQPQHF.